Following are 21 T cell receptor beta chains from one sample sequenced in a study of tumor-infiltrating lymphocytes in primary liver carcinoma. Synthesis of TCR beta cDNA was carried out from around 500 ng total RNA with a constant-region primer. Three nested multiplex PCR rounds of slightly modified ARM-PCR generated TCR beta libraries. A C-beta reverse primer was combined with TRBV1-TRBV30 forward primers in the first two PCR rounds, and each round had 10 cycles. TCRdb re-called the multiplex PCR reads with MiXCR, one entry per CDR3 protein. This table holds 310,000 or so distinct CDR3 sequences, around 50% found once. Germline DNA was also extracted, and blood RNA was taken from unsorted whole blood. Sequenced material: peripheral blood. All receptors derive from a woman aged 25 to 39 with primary liver carcinoma and hepatitis B virus infection.

Concerning this clonotype: Because it lacks the conserved phenylalanine or tryptophan at the end, this CDR3 is likely a read error. This chain uses TRBV11-2 with TRBJ2-5; D is possibly TRBD2 (7 bases). V lost 3 bases, J lost 3 bases, and 11 bases lay in between. CDR3 size: 14 residues. Germline CDR1 and CDR2: SGHAT and FQNNGV. The CDR3 DNA reads TGTGCCAGCAGCTTGGGGGGGGCTGAAGAGACCCAGTACATC. This gives the protein CASSLGGAEETQYI.

The CDR3 loop is CASSFRSSGNTIYF. CDR3 sequence (DNA): TGTGCCAGCAGTTTTAGAAGCTCTGGAAACACCATATATTTT. J is TRBJ1-3 and V is TRBV12-3 or TRBV12-4; D ambiguous. V was shortened by 3 bases and J by 0 bases, with 6 bases between the two germline ends. The CDR3 spans 14 residues.

Regarding this clonotype: The junction shows a germline mismatch at one end, possibly a read error. V is TRBV6-2 or TRBV6-3 and J is TRBJ2-2, with D perhaps given as TRBD1 or TRBD2 (6 bases each). The CDR3 is 14 residues long. Germline V lookup: CDR1 MNHEY, CDR2 SVGEGT. CDR3 loop: CGSKAGGETRELFF. The CDR3 DNA is TGTGGCAGCAAGGCCGGGGGCGAAACCAGGGAGCTGTTTTTT.

The chain carries TRBV28 and TRBJ2-1, with D possibly being TRBD2 (5 bases). CDR1 and CDR2 (germline): MDHEN, SYDVKM. Trimming removed 3 bases at V and 12 bases at J, with 9 bases between. CDR3 length equals 11 residues. CDR3 region: CASSFSDGQFF. CDR3 coding DNA: TGTGCCAGCAGTTTTAGCGATGGGCAGTTCTTC.

A remark on this clonotype: A clone one base away is much larger, so this may be a read error. The chain recombines TRBV11-3 with TRBJ2-7, with D tentatively TRBD1 (6 bases). This CDR3 has 15 amino acids. The germline CDR1 and CDR2 sequences are SGHNT and YENEEA. With 4 bases removed from V and 7 bases from J, the gap between germline ends came to 20 bases. The CDR3 DNA follows: TGTGCCAGCAGCTATATGGGGGCCGGGTCGGGGGAGCAGTACTTC. It encodes CASSYMGAGSGEQYF.

Details on this clonotype: A much larger clone differs by one base, so this may be a read error. The J gene is TRBJ2-2, the V gene TRBV6-1; D possibly uses TRBD1 or TRBD2 (5 bases each). There are 14 residues in the CDR3. Germline lookup yields CDR1 MNHNS and CDR2 SASEGT. The CDR3 is CASGRDPNTEELFF. DNA for the CDR3: TGTGCCAGCGGACGGGACCCGAACACCGAGGAGCTGTTTTTT.

A note on this clonotype: Without the conserved terminal phenylalanine or tryptophan, this CDR3 likely stems from a read error. The CDR3: CSVDRTPGGYEQFL. CDR3 coding DNA: TGCAGTGTTGACAGGACCCCAGGGGGATATGAGCAGTTCTTA. V and J are TRBV29-1 and TRBJ2-1; 7 positions match TRBD1. Germline CDR1 reads SQVTM; CDR2 reads ANQGSEA. This CDR3 has 14 residues.

This clonotype was seen just once. A junction boundary mismatches the germline segment, possibly from a read error. This chain links TRBV5-6 with TRBJ2-3, with D uncertain. The germline CDR1 and CDR2 sequences are SGHDT and YYEEEE. This CDR3 contains 12 residues. The CDR3 sequence is CASSMYTDAQYF. The CDR3 bases are TGTGCCAGCAGCATGTACACAGATGCGCAGTATTTT.

The J gene is TRBJ2-7, the V gene TRBV12-3 or TRBV12-4, with TRBD2 as a possible D gene (7 bases). The V and J ends lost 8 bases and 6 bases respectively, with 26 bases between them. The CDR3 spans 16 residues. In nucleotides, the CDR3 is TGTGCCAGCTGCGCTTGGGGGGGGCCTCCCTTTATCGAGCAGTACTTC. Its translation: CASCAWGGPPFIEQYF.

Notes on this clonotype: It is likely a read error, because the conserved phenylalanine at the end of the CDR3 is missing. The chain uses TRBV11-2 and TRBJ2-7; the match to TRBD2 covers 8 bases. The CDR3 spans 15 residues. Germline CDR1 reads SGHAT; CDR2 reads FQNNGV. The junction had 13 bases not matched to a gene; V was cut back by 5 bases and J by 7 bases. The CDR3 DNA follows: TGTGCCAGCAGCCTATTTCAAGCGGGAGCTCGGGAGCAGTACTTG. Translated, it gives CASSLFQAGAREQYL.

The V gene is TRBV6-2 or TRBV6-3, the J gene TRBJ2-1, with TRBD2 matching over 11 bases. The trim removed 7 bases at V and 0 bases at J, leaving 23 bases unmatched. This CDR3 has 22 residues. The germline gives CDR1 MNHEY, CDR2 SVGEGT. CDR3 bases: TGTGCCAGCACGTACGGCGGTACTAGCGGGAGACCCGAGACCAGCTCCTACAATGAGCAGTTCTTC. It yields the protein CASTYGGTSGRPETSSYNEQFF.

With regard to this clonotype: It is likely a read error, because the conserved phenylalanine at the end of the CDR3 is missing. The V call is TRBV7-9, the J call TRBJ1-2; 7 positions agree with TRBD1. The J segment lost 3 bases and the V segment lost 3 bases, leaving 4 bases of the junction unmatched. CDR1 and CDR2 (germline): SEHNR, FQNEAQ (reference sequence). The CDR3 totals 14 residues. DNA of the CDR3: TGTGCCAGCAGCTTCGAGGGACAGTACTATGGCTACACCCTC. As protein: CASSFEGQYYGYTL.

Concerning this clonotype itself: A much larger clone lies a single base off, so this may be a read error. The chain carries TRBV6-1 and TRBJ2-3, with a tentative D call TRBD2 (6 bases). From germline, CDR1 is MNHNS and CDR2 SASEGT. Trimming took off 1 base at V and 0 bases at J, with 11 bases between the two ends. The CDR3 is 16 amino acids. CDR3 sequence: CASSEVAGWSTDTQYF. CDR3 sequence (DNA): TGTGCCAGCAGTGAAGTGGCGGGATGGAGCACAGATACGCAGTATTTT.

A few counts support this clonotype. The chain uses TRBV12-5 and TRBJ1-1; possible D gene TRBD1, 6 bases. This CDR3 spans 16 amino acids. The germline V gene encodes CDR1 LGHNT and CDR2 FRNRAP. Trimming took 5 bases from V and 1 from J, leaving 17 bases between them. CDR3 residues: CASGNRPGHQNTEAFF. The CDR3 nucleotides are TGTGCTAGTGGTAACAGGCCGGGACATCAGAACACTGAAGCTTTCTTT. Supplemented by reference TRBV12-5 and TRBJ1-1, the full variable domain reads DARVTQTPRHKVTEMGQEVTMRCQPILGHNTVFWYRQTMMQGLELLAYFRNRAPLDDSGMPKDRFSAEMPDATLATLKIQPSEPRDSAVYFCASGNRPGHQNTEAFFGQGTRLTVV.

The V call is TRBV18, the J call TRBJ2-1; D unresolved. This CDR3 has 15 amino acids. Between the trimmed V and J ends, which lost 0 bases and 3 bases, there was a span of 9 bases. The germline V gene encodes CDR1 KGHSH and CDR2 LQKENI. The CDR3 DNA is TGTGCCAGCTCACCACCGACGAGCCTCTACAATGAGCAGTTCTTC. It encodes CASSPPTSLYNEQFF.

This clonotype is a singleton in its sample. Being one base from a much bigger clone, this may be a read error. The missing conserved phenylalanine or tryptophan at the end of this CDR3 makes a read error likely. This chain uses TRBV12-3 or TRBV12-4 with TRBJ1-5; possible D gene TRBD1, 5 bases. V was cut by 6 bases and J by 3 bases, with 15 bases left in between. The CDR3 runs to 15 residues. CDR3 amino acids: CASSRGQLSNQPQHL. The CDR3 DNA follows: TGTGCCAGCAGCCGCGGACAACTATCCAATCAGCCCCAGCATCTT.

The chain couples TRBV11-2 to TRBJ2-1; D might be TRBD1 or TRBD2, each matching 5 bases. Between the trimmed V and J ends, which lost 3 bases and 13 bases, there was a span of 10 bases. This CDR3 spans 11 amino acids. CDR1 is SGHAT, CDR2 FQNNGV, per germline. The CDR3 loop reads CASSLLGTQFF. The CDR3 bases are TGTGCCAGCAGCTTGCTTGGGACCCAGTTCTTC.

This rearrangement joins TRBV6-5 to TRBJ2-3; perhaps D is TRBD1 or TRBD2 (5 bases each). There are 15 residues in the CDR3. The germline V gene encodes CDR1 MNHEY and CDR2 SVGAGI. Deletions cut 7 bases from V and 2 bases from J, with 16 bases between. The DNA for the CDR3 is TGTGCCAGCAACCCGACAGCGACTAACACAGATACGCAGTATTTT. Translation gives CASNPTATNTDTQYF.

This clonotype has only one observation. At one of its ends the junction is not consistent with the germline gene, which may arise from a read error. CDR3 DNA sequence: TGTGCCGGCAGTTTGGGTGGGGGTGACACTGAAGCTTTCTTT. This translates into CAGSLGGGDTEAFF. The rearrangement joins TRBV12-3 or TRBV12-4 to TRBJ1-1, with D possibly TRBD1 on 5 matching bases. This CDR3 has 14 amino acids.

This clonotype was detected ten times or more. The chain carries TRBV29-1 and TRBJ2-7, with 7 positions matching TRBD1. CDR1 and CDR2 from the germline V gene are SQVTM and ANQGSEA. J gave up 3 bases and V 5 bases, and 7 bases lay outside the gene matches. This CDR3 has 13 amino acids. The DNA for the CDR3 is TGCAGCGTTCGCGCACAGGGGCTCTACGAGCAGTACTTC. Amino acids: CSVRAQGLYEQYF.

Comment on this clonotype: This may stem from a read error, because a much larger clone lies one nucleotide away. The J gene is TRBJ2-3, the V gene TRBV14; no clear D gene. Germline CDR1 is SGHDN and CDR2 is FVKESK. Trimming left V 1 base short and J 2 bases short, with 4 bases between. This CDR3 comprises 13 residues. The CDR3 nucleotides are TGTGCCAGCAGCCAAGGACCCACAGATACGCAGTATTTT. Amino acid sequence: CASSQGPTDTQYF.